A single sample is the source of the 5 T cell receptor beta chains below, sequenced in a study of blood T cell repertoires in COVID-19. Only in-frame clones appear in the TCRdb table, and some are missing; sequencing was by immunoSEQ multiplex PCR. The top ten clones hold about 1.6% of a sample with hundreds of thousands of clones, over 80% of them seen once. The sequencing input was peripheral blood. The origin of the receptors is a woman aged 40 to 55 who had recovered from COVID-19.

The chain couples TRBV5-4 to TRBJ1-2; D uncertain. Per the germline V gene, CDR1 is SGHNT and CDR2 is YYREEE (reference sequence). This CDR3 spans 15 amino acids. V lost 4 bases, J lost 1 base, and 14 bases lay in between. CDR3 amino acids: CASSLVGGNNYGYTF. The CDR3 nucleotides read TGTGCCAGCAGCCTAGTGGGAGGGAATAACTATGGCTACACCTTC.

The chain combines TRBV7-2 with TRBJ1-3; the D is unclear. CDR3 length: 14 residues. Germline CDR1 SGHTA, CDR2 FQGNSA. Trimming removed 3 bases from V and 2 bases from J, with 8 bases in between. The CDR3 region is CASSLYGAGNTIYF. The CDR3 bases are TGTGCCAGCAGCTTGTACGGAGCTGGAAACACCATATATTTT. Using reference TRBV7-2 and TRBJ1-3 for the parts outside the CDR3, the full variable domain is GAGVSQSPSNKVTEKGKDVELRCDPISGHTALYWYRQSLGQGLEFLIYFQGNSAPDKSGLPSDRFSAERTGGSVSTLTIQRTQQEDSAVYLCASSLYGAGNTIYFGEGSWLTVV.

V usage is TRBV11-2 and J usage is TRBJ1-4; 9 bases line up with TRBD1. CDR1 is SGHAT and CDR2 is FQNNGV in the germline V gene. This CDR3 has 18 amino acids. Trimming removed 2 bases from V and 5 bases from J; junction bases left unmatched: 12. In DNA, the CDR3 is TGTGCCAGCAGCTTACGTTTACAGGGGGCATTTATAAATGAAAAACTGTTTTTT. It is translated as CASSLRLQGAFINEKLFF.

The rearrangement links TRBV11-2 to TRBJ2-7; the D is unclear. This CDR3 has 15 residues. From germline, CDR1 is SGHAT and CDR2 FQNNGV. V was pared by 1 base and J by 3 bases, with 13 bases between. CDR3 DNA sequence: TGTGCCAGCAGCTTAGGGTTTGGCGGAGTCTACGAGCAGTACTTC. Protein sequence: CASSLGFGGVYEQYF. Variable domain in full (rest from reference TRBV11-2 and TRBJ2-7): EAGVAQSPRYKIIEKRQSVAFWCNPISGHATLYWYQQILGQGPKLLIQFQNNGVVDDSQLPKDRFSAERLKGVDSTLKIQPAKLEDSAVYLCASSLGFGGVYEQYFGPGTRLTVT.

The chain uses TRBV9 and TRBJ2-2, with 14 bases fitting TRBD2. V gave up 3 bases and J gave up 5 bases; unmatched junction bases: 3. Germline V lookup: CDR1 SGDLS, CDR2 YYNGEE. The CDR3 has 16 amino acids. This CDR3 reads CASSARLAGGTGELFF. CDR3 DNA sequence: TGTGCCAGCAGCGCCCGACTAGCGGGGGGGACCGGGGAGCTGTTTTTT.